Listed below are T cell receptor beta chains from one sample, sequenced in a study of CD8+ T cells in alopecia areata. The assay was immunoSEQ multiplex PCR, and TCRdb's table has in-frame clones only and misses some. Counted here are about 98,000 clones, 35% to 50% occurring once; the ten biggest clones make up 0.6% to 0.85%. Sample: CD4+ T cells sorted from blood. The receptor set was obtained from a human donor with alopecia areata. Each CDR3 is given without its conserved first and last residue.

J,V,CDR3
TRBJ2-5,TRBV7-2,ASSGRPNWEETQY
TRBJ2-3,TRBV28,ATAGGVGTDTQY
TRBJ2-3,TRBV29-1,STWGPGGTDTQY
TRBJ2-3,TRBV30,AWIQLPGDTQY
TRBJ1-2,TRBV29-1,SVTDYGYT
TRBJ2-5,TRBV20-1,SARAQETQY
TRBJ2-1,TRBV30,ASTGTGVNEQF
TRBJ1-2,TRBV7-9,ASSRTGDSVGYT
TRBJ2-3,TRBV29-1,SVMGVLTDTQY
TRBJ2-2,TRBV29-1,SAIGTGAINTGELF
TRBJ2-3,TRBV18,ASSPRGGGTSDTQY
TRBJ2-5,TRBV28,ASTTTPGQETQY
TRBJ1-1,TRBV19,ASSNLPGQGLSEAF
TRBJ2-1,TRBV11-2,ASSPFQPEYNEQF
TRBJ2-5,TRBV6-5,ASTSTGGETQY
TRBJ2-3,TRBV5-1,ASSPTPSTDTQY
TRBJ1-2,TRBV29-1,STKGVFDGYT
TRBJ2-3,TRBV29-1,SARGLEGGTDTQY
TRBJ2-3,TRBV10-3,AIAGGPTDTQY
TRBJ2-1,TRBV29-1,SSRQDQYNEQF
TRBJ2-3,TRBV5-1,ASSSTGDTDTQY
TRBJ1-2,TRBV30,AWTSGRGNYGYT
TRBJ2-7,TRBV2,AGAVVTDGGEQY
TRBJ2-2,TRBV9,ASSGPRRGNTGELF
TRBJ2-1,TRBV6-5,ASSPGDAGSDEQF
TRBJ2-7,TRBV30,AWDPGQGIGEQY
TRBJ2-5,TRBV7-9,ASSRVGSPYQETQY